The entry below gives a single T cell receptor (beta chain) sequence along with its context. Its antigen is undetermined. This entry comes from a study of early T cells in non-severe SARS-CoV-2 infection. The wider study: The input, bulk RNA from unsorted whole blood, was sequenced, and chains were unpaired.

Researchers attached unique molecular identifiers to individual cDNA molecules. TCRdb processed the 5' RACE reads anew with MiXCR; each CDR3 protein has one entry. The sample yields about 80,000 distinct CDR3 sequences, around 15% seen once. Whole-study results and caveats: VDJdb-based annotation leaned toward anti-spike CD8 responses and missed private and CD4 specificities.

Germline assignment: CDR1 SGHVS and CDR2 FQNEAQ. Between the trimmed V and J ends, which lost 0 bases and 5 bases, there was a span of 11 bases. This CDR3 comprises 14 residues. Source material: whole blood. The sequence derives from an adult who was a healthcare worker with PCR-confirmed SARS-CoV-2 infection or an uninfected control (not recorded which). V is TRBV7-8 and J is TRBJ2-7, with a weak D call TRBD2 (6 bases). The CDR3 DNA reads TGTGCCAGCAGCTTAGCGCTGTGGGGGGACGAGCAGTACTTC. Translation: CASSLALWGDEQYF. Using reference TRBV7-8 and TRBJ2-7 for the parts outside the CDR3, the full variable domain is GAGVSQSPRYKVAKRGQDVALRCDPISGHVSLFWYQQALGQGPEFLTYFQNEAQLDKSGLPSDRFFAERPEGSVSTLKIQRTQQEDSAVYLCASSLALWGDEQYFGPGTRLTVT.